This T cell receptor (beta chain) was retrieved from a study of T cell responses to AZD1222 COVID-19 vaccine (dated by TCRdb to the early 2020s). Concerning the study at large: TCR sequencing covered some 240 trial participants: 200 to 220 given two doses of AZD1222 and 26 given two doses of MenACWY control vaccine. Trial participants were enrolled into age subgroups of 18-55, 56-69 and 70-plus years, which contained around 150, 29 and 61 TCR-sequenced participants, respectively. Results the study describes overall, beyond this receptor: The 56-69-year group was small, and its depth increase did not reach significance, likely because of low power. The whole spike protein was spanned by vaccine-associated CD4 TCRs, and dominant responses were seen in regions 160-218 and 743-854. Participants were mostly white British, with more females than males. The authors suggested clonal diversity may have been underestimated. After two AZD1222 doses, spike-specific TCR breadth and depth were significantly higher than at day 0 and than in MenACWY recipients. Because no day 14 peak-response samples were available, repertoires were characterized only after the peak T cell response. Nearly half of unique spike-specific TCRs reportedly recognized epitopes outside regions mutated in the B.1.351 and B.1.1.7 variants. Only five or six AZD1222 recipients were SARS-CoV-2 seropositive at baseline, limiting conclusions about previously exposed vaccinees.

The CDR3 regions of human TCRbeta chains were analyzed by immunosequencing. In the paper's pipeline: Repertoire TCRs were matched against a reference library of SARS-CoV-2-specific TCRs generated with the MIRA antigen-specificity platform. Breadth was defined as the fraction of unique TCRs that were SARS-CoV-2-associated, and depth was defined as the fraction of total T cells that were SARS-CoV-2-associated. Each spike-specific TCR was assigned to its reactive spike region and to a CD4 or CD8 class using the MIRA data. Log10-transformed breadth and depth values were compared by one-way ANOVA with Sidak's multiple comparisons tests. In its TCRdb copy, this immuneACCESS table keeps in-frame sequences only and misses some clones. Where compared with another copy, unresolved V genes explain less than half of these, and the others have no known cause. V, J and clone size derive from that table, while D and trimming were established from the DNA sequence. Within this sample are about 99,000 clones, with around nine tenths of them counted one time only. The leading ten clones occupy 3.3% of the sample.

For this chain, trimming is 0 bases at the V end and 4 bases at the J end, and the number of junction bases without a gene match is 6. The CDR3 numbers 16 residues from cysteine through phenylalanine. Only the CDR3 DNA is retained, 48 bases long and in frame from the first base. The germline V gene gives CDR1 as LGHNA and CDR2 as YSLEER. The time point label here, explained by the study, means: about 28 days (+/-7) after the second vaccine dose. Explained via the paper, the treatment or condition label denotes: meningococcal conjugate vaccine given as trial control. Vaccinee samples were obtained from the UK trials COV001 and COV002, which included a single-blind randomized controlled phase 2/3 trial of AZD1222 (ChAdOx1 nCoV-19) in healthy adults. For TCRbeta chain sequencing, PBMC samples were collected from trial participants at day 0 and at day 28 after the second dose. Remarks on this clone: Its recognized antigen is unknown. One base away there is no much larger clone; base qualities are not given.

Recombination linked TRBV4-3 to TRBJ2-3; 8 nucleotides in the junction match TRBD1. The sequenced sample was peripheral blood, obtained 28 days after the second dose of the MenACWY control vaccine. The receptor's source is an adult who received the MenACWY meningococcal vaccine as a control. The DNA is as follows: TGCGCCAGCAGCCAAGATTCCGGACAGGGATCAGATACGCAGTATTTT. The encoded protein is CASSQDSGQGSDTQYF.